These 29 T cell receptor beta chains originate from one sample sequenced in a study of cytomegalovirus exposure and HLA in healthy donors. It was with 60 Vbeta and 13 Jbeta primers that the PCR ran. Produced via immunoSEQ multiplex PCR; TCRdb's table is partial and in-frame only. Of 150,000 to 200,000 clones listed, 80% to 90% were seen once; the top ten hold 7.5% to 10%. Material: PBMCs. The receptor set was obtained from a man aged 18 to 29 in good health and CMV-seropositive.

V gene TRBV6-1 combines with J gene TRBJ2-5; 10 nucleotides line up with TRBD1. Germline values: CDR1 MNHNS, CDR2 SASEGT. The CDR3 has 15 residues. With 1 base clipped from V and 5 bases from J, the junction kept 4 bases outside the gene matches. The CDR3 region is CASSEGTGGLETQYF. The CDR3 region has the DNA TGTGCCAGCAGTGAAGGGACAGGGGGGCTCGAGACCCAGTACTTC.

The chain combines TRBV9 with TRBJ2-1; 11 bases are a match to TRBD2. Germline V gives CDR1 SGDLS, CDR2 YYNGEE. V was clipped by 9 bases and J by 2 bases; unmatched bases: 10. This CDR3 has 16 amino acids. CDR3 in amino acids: CATSSGGADPYNEQFF. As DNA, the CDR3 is TGTGCCACCAGTAGCGGGGGGGCCGATCCCTACAATGAGCAGTTCTTC.

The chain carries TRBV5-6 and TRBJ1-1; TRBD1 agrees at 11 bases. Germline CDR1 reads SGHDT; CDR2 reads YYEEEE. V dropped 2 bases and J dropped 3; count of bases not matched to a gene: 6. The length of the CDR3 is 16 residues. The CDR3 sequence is CASSFGQGAVDTEAFF. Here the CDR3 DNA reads TGTGCCAGCAGCTTCGGACAGGGGGCGGTGGACACTGAAGCTTTCTTT.

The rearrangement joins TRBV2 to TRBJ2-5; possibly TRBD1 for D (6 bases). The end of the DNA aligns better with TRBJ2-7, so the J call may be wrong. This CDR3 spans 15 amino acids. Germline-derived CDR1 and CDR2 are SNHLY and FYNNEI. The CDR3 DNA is TGTGCCAGCAGAAGTCGGACAGTTCAGTCCTACGAGCAGTACTTC. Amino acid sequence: CASRSRTVQSYEQYF.

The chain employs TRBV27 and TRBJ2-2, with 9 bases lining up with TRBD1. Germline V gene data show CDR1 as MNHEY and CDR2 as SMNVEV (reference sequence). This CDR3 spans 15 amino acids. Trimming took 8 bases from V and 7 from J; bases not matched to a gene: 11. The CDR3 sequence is CASSKPDRGGGELFF. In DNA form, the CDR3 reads TGTGCCAGCTCCAAACCGGACAGGGGTGGCGGGGAGCTGTTTTTT.

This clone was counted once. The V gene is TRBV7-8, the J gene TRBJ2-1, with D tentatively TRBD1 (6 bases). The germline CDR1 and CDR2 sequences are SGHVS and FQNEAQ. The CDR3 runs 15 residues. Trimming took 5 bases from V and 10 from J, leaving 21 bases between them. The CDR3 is CASSPIRAQRGEQFF. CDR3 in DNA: TGTGCCAGCAGCCCGATTCGAGCGCAAAGGGGGGAGCAGTTCTTC.

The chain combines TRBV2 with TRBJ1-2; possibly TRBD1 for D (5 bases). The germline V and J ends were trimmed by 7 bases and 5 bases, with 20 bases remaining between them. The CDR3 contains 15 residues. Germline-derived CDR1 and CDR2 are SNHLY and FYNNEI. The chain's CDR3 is CASNAGPTPHYGYTF. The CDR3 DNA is TGTGCCAGCAATGCAGGGCCCACGCCTCATTATGGCTACACCTTC.

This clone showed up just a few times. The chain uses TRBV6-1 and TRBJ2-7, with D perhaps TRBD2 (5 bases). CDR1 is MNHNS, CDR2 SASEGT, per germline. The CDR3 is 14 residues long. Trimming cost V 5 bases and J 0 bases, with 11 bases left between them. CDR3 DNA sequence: TGTGCCAGCAGTTTTGAGCGGATCTCCTACGAGCAGTACTTC. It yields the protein CASSFERISYEQYF.

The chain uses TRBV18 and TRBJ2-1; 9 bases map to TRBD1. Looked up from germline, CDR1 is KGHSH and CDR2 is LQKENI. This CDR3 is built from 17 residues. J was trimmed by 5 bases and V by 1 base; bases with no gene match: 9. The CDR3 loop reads CASSPRATGQGNNEQFF. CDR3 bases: TGTGCCAGCTCACCACGGGCTACCGGACAGGGGAACAATGAGCAGTTCTTC.

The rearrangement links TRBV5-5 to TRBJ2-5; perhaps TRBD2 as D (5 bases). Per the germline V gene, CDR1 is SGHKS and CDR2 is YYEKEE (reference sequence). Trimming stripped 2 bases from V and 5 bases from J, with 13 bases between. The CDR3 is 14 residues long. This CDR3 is CASSFGESLETQYF. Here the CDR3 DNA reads TGTGCCAGCAGCTTTGGGGAGTCCCTGGAGACCCAGTACTTC.

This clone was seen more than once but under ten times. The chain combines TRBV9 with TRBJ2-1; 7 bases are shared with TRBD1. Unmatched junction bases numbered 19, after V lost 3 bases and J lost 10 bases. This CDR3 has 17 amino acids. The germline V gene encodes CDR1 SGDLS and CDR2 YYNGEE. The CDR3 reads CASSARQGPHNPKEQFF. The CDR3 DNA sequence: TGTGCCAGCAGCGCTCGACAGGGCCCCCACAACCCGAAGGAGCAGTTCTTC.

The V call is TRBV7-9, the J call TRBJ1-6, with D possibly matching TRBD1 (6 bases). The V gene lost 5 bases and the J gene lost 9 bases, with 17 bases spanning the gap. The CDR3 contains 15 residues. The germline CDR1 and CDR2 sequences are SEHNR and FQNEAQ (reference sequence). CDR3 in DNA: TGTGCCAGCAGCCCCGCTGGGACAAATACTTCACCCCTCCACTTT. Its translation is CASSPAGTNTSPLHF.

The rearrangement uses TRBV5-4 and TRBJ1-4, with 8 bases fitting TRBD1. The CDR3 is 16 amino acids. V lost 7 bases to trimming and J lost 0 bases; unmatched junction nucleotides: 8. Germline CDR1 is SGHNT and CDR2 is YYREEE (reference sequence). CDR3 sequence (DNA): TGTGCCAGCGGACACAGGGGGGGAGCAACTAATGAAAAACTGTTTTTT. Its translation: CASGHRGGATNEKLFF.

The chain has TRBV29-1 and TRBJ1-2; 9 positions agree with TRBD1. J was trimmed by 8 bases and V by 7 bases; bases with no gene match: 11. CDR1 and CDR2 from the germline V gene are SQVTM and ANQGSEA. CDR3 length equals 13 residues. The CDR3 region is CSAGSLTGGGYTF. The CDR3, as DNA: TGCAGCGCCGGATCCCTGACAGGGGGAGGCTACACCTTC.

CDR3 bases: TGTGCCAGCAGTGAATACAGGGGCCAAAATTCACCCCTCCACTTT. This encodes CASSEYRGQNSPLHF. The chain is built from TRBV2 and TRBJ1-6, with 7 bases matching TRBD1. J was trimmed by 7 bases and V by 2 bases; bases with no gene match: 5. CDR3 size: 15 residues. CDR1 and CDR2 from the germline V gene are SNHLY and FYNNEI.

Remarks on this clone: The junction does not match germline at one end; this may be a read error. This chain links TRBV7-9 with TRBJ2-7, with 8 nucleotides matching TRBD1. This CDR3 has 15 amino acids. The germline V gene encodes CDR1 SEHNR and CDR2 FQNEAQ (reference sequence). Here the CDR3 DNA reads TGTTCCAGCAGCTTCCGGACAGGGACCTCCTACGAGCAGTACTTC. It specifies CSSSFRTGTSYEQYF.

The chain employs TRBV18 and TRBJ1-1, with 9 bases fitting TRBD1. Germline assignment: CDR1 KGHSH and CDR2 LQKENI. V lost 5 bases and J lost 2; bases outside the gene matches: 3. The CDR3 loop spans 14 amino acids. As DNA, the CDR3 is TGTGCCAGCTCAAACACAGGGGGCAACACTGAAGCTTTCTTT. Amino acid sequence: CASSNTGGNTEAFF.

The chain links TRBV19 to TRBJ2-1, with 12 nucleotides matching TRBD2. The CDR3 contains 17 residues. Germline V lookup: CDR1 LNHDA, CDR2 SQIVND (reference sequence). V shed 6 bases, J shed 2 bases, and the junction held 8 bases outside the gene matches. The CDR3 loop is CASRPTSGGNTYNEQFF. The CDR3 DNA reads TGTGCCAGTAGACCAACTAGCGGGGGGAACACCTACAATGAGCAGTTCTTC.

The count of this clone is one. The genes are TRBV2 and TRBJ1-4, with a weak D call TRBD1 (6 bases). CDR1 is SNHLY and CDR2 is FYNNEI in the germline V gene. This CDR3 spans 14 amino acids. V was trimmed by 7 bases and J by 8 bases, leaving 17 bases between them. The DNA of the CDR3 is TGTGCCAGCATTGTAGGATGGGGGCGCGAAAAACTGTTTTTT. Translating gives CASIVGWGREKLFF.

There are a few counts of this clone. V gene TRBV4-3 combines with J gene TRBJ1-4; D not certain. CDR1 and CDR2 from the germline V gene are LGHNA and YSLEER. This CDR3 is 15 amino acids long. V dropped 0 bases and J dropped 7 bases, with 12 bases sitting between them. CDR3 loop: CASSQDRRAFEKLFF. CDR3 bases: TGCGCCAGCAGCCAAGATCGGAGAGCTTTTGAAAAACTGTTTTTT.

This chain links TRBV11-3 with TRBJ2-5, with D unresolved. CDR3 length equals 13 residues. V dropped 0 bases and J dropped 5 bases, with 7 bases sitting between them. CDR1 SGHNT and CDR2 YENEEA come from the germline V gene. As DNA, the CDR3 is TGTGCCAGCAGCTTAGACAGATGGGAGACCCAGTACTTC. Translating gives CASSLDRWETQYF.

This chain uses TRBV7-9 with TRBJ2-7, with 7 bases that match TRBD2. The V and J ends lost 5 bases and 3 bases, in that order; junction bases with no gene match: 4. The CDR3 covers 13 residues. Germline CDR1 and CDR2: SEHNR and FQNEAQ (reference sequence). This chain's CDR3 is CASSATSSYEQYF. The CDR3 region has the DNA TGTGCCAGCAGCGCGACTAGCAGCTACGAGCAGTACTTC.

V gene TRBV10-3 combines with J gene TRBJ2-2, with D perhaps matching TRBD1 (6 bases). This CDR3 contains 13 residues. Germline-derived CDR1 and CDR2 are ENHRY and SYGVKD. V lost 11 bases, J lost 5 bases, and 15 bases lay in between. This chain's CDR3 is CAAGPGETGELFF. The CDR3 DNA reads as TGTGCCGCCGGCCCAGGGGAGACCGGGGAGCTGTTTTTT.

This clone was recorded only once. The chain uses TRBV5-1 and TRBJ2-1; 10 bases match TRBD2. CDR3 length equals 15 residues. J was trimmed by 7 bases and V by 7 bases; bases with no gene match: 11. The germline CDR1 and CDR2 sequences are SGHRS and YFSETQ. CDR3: CASSTLAGVGNEQFF. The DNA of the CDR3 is TGCGCCAGCTCCACCCTAGCGGGGGTCGGGAATGAGCAGTTCTTC.

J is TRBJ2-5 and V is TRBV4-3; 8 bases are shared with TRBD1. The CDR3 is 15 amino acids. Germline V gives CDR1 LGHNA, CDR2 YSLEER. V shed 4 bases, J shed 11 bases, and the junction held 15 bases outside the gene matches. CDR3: CASSLSKAGGDEQYF. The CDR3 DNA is TGCGCCAGCAGCCTCAGCAAGGCAGGGGGCGATGAGCAGTACTTC.

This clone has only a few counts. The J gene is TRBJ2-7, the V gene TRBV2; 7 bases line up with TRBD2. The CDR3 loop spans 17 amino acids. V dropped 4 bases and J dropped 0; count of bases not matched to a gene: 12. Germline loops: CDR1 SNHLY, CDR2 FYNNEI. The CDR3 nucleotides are TGTGCCAGCAGTGGGGCCCTAAGCGGGGCCTTCTCCTACGAGCAGTACTTC. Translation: CASSGALSGAFSYEQYF.

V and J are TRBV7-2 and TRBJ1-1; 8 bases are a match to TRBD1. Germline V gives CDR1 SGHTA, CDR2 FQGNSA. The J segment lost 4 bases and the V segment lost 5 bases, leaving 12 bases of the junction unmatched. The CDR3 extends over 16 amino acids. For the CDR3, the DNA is TGTGCCAGCAGCCCCGGACAGGGCCTGGGGACCACTGAAGCTTTCTTT. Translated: CASSPGQGLGTTEAFF.

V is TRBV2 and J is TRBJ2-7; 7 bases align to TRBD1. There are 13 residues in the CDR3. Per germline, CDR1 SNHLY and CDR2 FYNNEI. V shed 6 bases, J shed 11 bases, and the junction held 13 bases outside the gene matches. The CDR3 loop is CASRDLDRAPEYF. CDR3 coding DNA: TGTGCCAGCAGGGACCTAGACAGGGCCCCTGAGTACTTC.

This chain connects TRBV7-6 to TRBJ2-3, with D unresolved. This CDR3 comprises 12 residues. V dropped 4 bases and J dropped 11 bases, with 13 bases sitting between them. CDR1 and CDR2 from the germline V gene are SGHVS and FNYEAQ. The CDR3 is CASSYSPAEQYF. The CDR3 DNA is TGTGCCAGCAGCTACTCCCCTGCGGAGCAGTATTTT.